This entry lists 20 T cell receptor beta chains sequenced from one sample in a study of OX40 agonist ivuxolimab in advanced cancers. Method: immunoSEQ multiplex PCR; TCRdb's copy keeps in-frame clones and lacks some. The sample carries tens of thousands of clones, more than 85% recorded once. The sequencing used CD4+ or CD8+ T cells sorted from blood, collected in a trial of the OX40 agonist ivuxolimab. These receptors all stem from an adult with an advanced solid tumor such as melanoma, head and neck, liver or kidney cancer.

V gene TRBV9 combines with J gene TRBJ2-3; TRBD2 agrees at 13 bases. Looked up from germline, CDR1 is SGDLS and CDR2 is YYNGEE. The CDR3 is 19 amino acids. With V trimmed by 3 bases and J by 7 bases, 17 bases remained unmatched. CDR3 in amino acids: CASSALGTSGEAWGNTQYF. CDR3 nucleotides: TGTGCCAGCAGCGCGCTGGGGACTAGCGGGGAAGCTTGGGGTAATACGCAGTATTTT.

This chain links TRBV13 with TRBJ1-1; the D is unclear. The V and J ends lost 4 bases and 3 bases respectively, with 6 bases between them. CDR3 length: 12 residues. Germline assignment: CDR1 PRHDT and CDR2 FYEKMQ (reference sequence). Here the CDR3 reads CASSSGYTEAFF. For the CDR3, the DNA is TGTGCCAGCAGCTCGGGGTACACTGAAGCTTTCTTT. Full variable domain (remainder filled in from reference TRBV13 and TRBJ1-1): AAGVIQSPRHLIKEKRETATLKCYPIPRHDTVYWYQQGPGQDPQFLISFYEKMQSDKGSIPDRFSAQQFSDYHSELNMSSLELGDSALYFCASSSGYTEAFFGQGTRLTVV.

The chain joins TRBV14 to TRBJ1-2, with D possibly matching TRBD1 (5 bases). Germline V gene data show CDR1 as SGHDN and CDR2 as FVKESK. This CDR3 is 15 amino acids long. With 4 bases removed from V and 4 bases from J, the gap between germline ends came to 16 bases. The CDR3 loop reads CASSPRRGAGYGYTF. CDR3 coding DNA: TGTGCCAGCAGCCCCCGAAGGGGCGCGGGCTATGGCTACACCTTC.

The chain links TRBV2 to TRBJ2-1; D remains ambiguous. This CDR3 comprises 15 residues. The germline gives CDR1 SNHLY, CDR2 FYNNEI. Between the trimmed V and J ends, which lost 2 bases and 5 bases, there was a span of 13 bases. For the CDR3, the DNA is TGTGCCAGCAGTGAATGGGTAGTTTCGGACAATGAGCAGTTCTTC. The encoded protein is CASSEWVVSDNEQFF. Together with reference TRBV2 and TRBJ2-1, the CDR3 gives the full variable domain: EPEVTQTPSHQVTQMGQEVILRCVPISNHLYFYWYRQILGQKVEFLVSFYNNEISEKSEIFDDQFSVERPDGSNFTLKIRSTKLEDSAMYFCASSEWVVSDNEQFFGPGTRLTVL.

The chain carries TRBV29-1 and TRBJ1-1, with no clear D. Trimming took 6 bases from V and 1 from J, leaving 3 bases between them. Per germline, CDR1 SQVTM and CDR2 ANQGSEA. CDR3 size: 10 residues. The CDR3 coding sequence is TGCAGCGTAGCGAACACTGAAGCTTTCTTT. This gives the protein CSVANTEAFF.

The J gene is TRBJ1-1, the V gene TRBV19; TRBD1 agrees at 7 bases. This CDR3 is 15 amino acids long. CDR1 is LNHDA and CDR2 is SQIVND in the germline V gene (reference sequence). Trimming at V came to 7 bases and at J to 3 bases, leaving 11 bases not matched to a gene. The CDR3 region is CASNDRVPMYTEAFF. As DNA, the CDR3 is TGTGCCAGTAATGACAGGGTCCCGATGTACACTGAAGCTTTCTTT.

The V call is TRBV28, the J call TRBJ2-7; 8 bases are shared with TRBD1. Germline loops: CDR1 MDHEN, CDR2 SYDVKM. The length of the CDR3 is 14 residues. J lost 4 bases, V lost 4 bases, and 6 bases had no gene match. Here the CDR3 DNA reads TGTGCCAGCAGTTCGCAGGGGGCGGCTTACGAGCAGTACTTC. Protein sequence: CASSSQGAAYEQYF.

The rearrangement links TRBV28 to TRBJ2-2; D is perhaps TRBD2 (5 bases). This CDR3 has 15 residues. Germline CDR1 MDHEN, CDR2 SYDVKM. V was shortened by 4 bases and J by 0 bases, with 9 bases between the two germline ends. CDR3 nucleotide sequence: TGTGCCAGCAGTTCCTGGGAGTCGAACACCGGGGAGCTGTTTTTT. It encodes CASSSWESNTGELFF.

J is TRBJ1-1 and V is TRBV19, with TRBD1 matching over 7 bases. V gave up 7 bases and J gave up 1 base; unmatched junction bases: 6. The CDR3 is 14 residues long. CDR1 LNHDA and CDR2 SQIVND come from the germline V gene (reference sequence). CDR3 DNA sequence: TGTGCCAGTAAATGGGACAGAGAGAACACTGAAGCTTTCTTT. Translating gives CASKWDRENTEAFF. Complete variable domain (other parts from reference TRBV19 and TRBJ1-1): DGGITQSPKYLFRKEGQNVTLSCEQNLNHDAMYWYRQDPGQGLRLIYYSQIVNDFQKGDIAEGYSVSREKKESFPLTVTSAQKNPTAFYLCASKWDRENTEAFFGQGTRLTVV.

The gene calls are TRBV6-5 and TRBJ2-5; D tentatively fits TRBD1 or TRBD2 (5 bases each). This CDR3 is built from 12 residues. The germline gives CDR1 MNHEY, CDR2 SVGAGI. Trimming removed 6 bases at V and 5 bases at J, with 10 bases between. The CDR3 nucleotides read TGTGCCAGCAGGGGGGTAAGGGAGACCCAGTACTTC. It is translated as CASRGVRETQYF.

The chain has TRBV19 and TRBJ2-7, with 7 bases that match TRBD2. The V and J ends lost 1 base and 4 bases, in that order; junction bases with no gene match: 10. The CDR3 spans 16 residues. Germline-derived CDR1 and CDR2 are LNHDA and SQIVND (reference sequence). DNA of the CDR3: TGTGCCAGTAGTATAGTGGCGGGAGTCGAAATGTACGAGCAGTACTTC. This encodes CASSIVAGVEMYEQYF.

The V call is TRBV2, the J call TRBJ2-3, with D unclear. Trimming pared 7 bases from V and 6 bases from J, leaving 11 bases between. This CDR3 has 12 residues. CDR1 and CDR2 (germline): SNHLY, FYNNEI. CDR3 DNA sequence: TGTGCCAGCATTCTCTTGGACGATACGCAGTATTTT. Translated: CASILLDDTQYF.

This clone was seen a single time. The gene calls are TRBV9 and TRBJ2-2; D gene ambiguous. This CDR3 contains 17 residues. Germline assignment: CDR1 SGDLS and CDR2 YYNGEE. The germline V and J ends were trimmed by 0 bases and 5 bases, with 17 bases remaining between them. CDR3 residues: CASSVVGKPSRTGELFF. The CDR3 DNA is TGTGCCAGCAGCGTAGTGGGAAAACCGAGTCGGACCGGGGAGCTGTTTTTT.

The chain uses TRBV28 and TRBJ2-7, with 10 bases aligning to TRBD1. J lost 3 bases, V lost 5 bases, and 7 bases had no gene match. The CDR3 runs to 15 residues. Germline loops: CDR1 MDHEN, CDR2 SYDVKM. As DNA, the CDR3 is TGTGCCAGCAGTCCGAGACAGGGGGCGAGCTACGAGCAGTACTTC. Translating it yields CASSPRQGASYEQYF. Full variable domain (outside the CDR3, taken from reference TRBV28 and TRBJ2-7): DVKVTQSSRYLVKRTGEKVFLECVQDMDHENMFWYRQDPGLGLRLIYFSYDVKMKEKGDIPEGYSVSREKKERFSLILESASTNQTSMYLCASSPRQGASYEQYFGPGTRLTVT.

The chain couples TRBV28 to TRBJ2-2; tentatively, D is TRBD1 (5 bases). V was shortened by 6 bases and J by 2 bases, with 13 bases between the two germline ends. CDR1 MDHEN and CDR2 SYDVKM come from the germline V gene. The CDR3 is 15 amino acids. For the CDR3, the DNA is TGTGCCAGCAGAAATGGACACTCCAACACCGGGGAGCTGTTTTTT. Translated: CASRNGHSNTGELFF.

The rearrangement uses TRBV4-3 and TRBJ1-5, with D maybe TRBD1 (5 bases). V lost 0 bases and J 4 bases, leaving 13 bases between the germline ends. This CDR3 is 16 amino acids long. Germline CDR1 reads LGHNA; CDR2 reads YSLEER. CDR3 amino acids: CASSQDLGRGNQPQHF. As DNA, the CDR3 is TGCGCCAGCAGCCAAGATTTGGGCCGGGGGAATCAGCCCCAGCATTTT.

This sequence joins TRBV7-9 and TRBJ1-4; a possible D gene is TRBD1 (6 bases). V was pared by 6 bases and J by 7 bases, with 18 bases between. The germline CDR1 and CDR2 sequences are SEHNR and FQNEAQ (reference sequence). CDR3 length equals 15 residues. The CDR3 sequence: CASSSPTGRVEKLFF. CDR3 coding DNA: TGTGCCAGCAGTTCCCCTACAGGGCGGGTTGAAAAACTGTTTTTT.

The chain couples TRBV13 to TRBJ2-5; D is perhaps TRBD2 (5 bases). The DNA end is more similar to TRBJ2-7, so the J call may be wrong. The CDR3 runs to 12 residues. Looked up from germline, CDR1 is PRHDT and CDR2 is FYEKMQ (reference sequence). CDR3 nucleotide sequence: TGTGCCAGCAGCCGCACTAGTTTCGAGCAGTACTTC. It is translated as CASSRTSFEQYF.

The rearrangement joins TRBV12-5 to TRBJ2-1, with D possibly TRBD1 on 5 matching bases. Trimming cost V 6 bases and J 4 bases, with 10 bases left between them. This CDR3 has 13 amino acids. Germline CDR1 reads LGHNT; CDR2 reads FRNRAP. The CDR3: CASGPDNYNEQFF. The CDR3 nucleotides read TGTGCTAGTGGACCGGACAATTACAATGAGCAGTTCTTC.

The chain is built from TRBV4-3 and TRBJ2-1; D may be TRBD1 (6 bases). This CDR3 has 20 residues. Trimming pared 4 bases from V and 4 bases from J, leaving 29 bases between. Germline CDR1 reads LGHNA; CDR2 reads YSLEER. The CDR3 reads CASSLFRDTDRLELYNEQFF. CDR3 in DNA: TGCGCCAGCAGCCTTTTCCGGGACACCGACAGACTTGAACTATACAATGAGCAGTTCTTC.